A single sample is the source of the 22 T cell receptor beta chains below, sequenced in a study of T cell responses to AZD1222 COVID-19 vaccine. Here immunoSEQ multiplex PCR was the method, and the copy in TCRdb shows in-frame clones only, minus some. The table has some 150,000 clones, 90% seen once. The source was peripheral blood, collected on day 0 of AZD1222 vaccination. The receptors come from an adult in good health.

To note about this clone: Germline is not matched at one junction end, which may reflect a read error. The chain couples TRBV11-2 to TRBJ2-5; TRBD1 is a possible D gene (5 bases). CDR3 size: 14 residues. Germline V CDR1 and CDR2: SGHAT, FQNNGV. In DNA form, the CDR3 reads TGTGCCAGCAGCCTAGAAGGGGTCTTGCCGGCCCAGTACTTC. Amino acids: CASSLEGVLPAQYF.

In DNA form, the CDR3 reads TGCGCCAGCAGCCACCGCCAACGAGAGGCAGATACGCAGTATTTT. It specifies CASSHRQREADTQYF. The chain combines TRBV4-3 with TRBJ2-3; D ambiguous. The CDR3 has 15 residues. Germline loops: CDR1 LGHNA, CDR2 YSLEER. V was trimmed by 3 bases and J by 4 bases, leaving 14 bases between them.

The chain couples TRBV6-5 to TRBJ1-2, with 7 bases matching TRBD1. Trimming cost V 2 bases and J 6 bases; bases outside gene matches: 9. The CDR3 is 15 amino acids. Germline CDR1 MNHEY, CDR2 SVGAGI. CDR3 DNA: TGTGCCAGCAGTTACACAATCCGGGACAGCGATGGCTACACCTTC. This translates into CASSYTIRDSDGYTF.

The rearrangement uses TRBV11-3 and TRBJ2-2; D remains unclear. Trimming pared 1 base from V and 5 bases from J, leaving 8 bases between. The CDR3 is 14 residues long. Germline assignment: CDR1 SGHNT and CDR2 YENEEA. The CDR3 bases are TGTGCCAGCAGCTTAGTTAGAGCGACCGGGGAGCTGTTTTTT. This sequence encodes CASSLVRATGELFF.

J is TRBJ1-1 and V is TRBV2; 7 bases map to TRBD1. Germline CDR1 and CDR2: SNHLY and FYNNEI. J lost 5 bases, V lost 6 bases, and 6 bases had no gene match. CDR3 length: 13 residues. The CDR3 coding sequence is TGTGCCAGCAGGACAGGGAGACAGACTGAAGCTTTCTTT. This gives the protein CASRTGRQTEAFF.

V and J are TRBV3-1 (or the pseudogene TRBV3-2) and TRBJ2-1; a weak D match, TRBD2 (6 bases). Germline CDR1 is LGHDT and CDR2 is YNNKEL (reference sequence). The CDR3 loop spans 15 amino acids. Deletions cut 2 bases from V and 5 bases from J, with 13 bases between. As DNA, the CDR3 is TGTGCCAGCAGCCAATCGGGGCGGGGAAACAATGAGCAGTTCTTC. Its translation is CASSQSGRGNNEQFF.

The V call is TRBV5-6, the J call TRBJ2-7, with D possibly TRBD2 on 6 matching bases. The CDR3 is 15 amino acids. Germline V CDR1 and CDR2: SGHDT, YYEEEE. Trimming removed 4 bases from V and 4 bases from J, with 18 bases in between. The CDR3: CASSQSGPGEYEQYF. Here the CDR3 DNA reads TGTGCCAGCAGCCAATCAGGGCCGGGAGAGTACGAGCAGTACTTC.

The chain has TRBV5-1 and TRBJ2-3, with 8 bases that match TRBD2. J was trimmed by 2 bases and V by 1 base; bases with no gene match: 3. Germline CDR1 is SGHRS and CDR2 is YFSETQ. This CDR3 has 15 residues. CDR3 amino acids: CASSLQRGYTDTQYF. CDR3 DNA sequence: TGCGCCAGCAGCTTGCAGCGGGGGTACACAGATACGCAGTATTTT.

This chain links TRBV29-1 with TRBJ2-4; no reliable D call. V was cut by 8 bases and J by 0 bases, with 11 bases left in between. This CDR3 region has 13 residues. Germline CDR1 is SQVTM and CDR2 is ANQGSEA. The CDR3 sequence is CSSEVLAKNIQYF. For the CDR3, the DNA is TGCAGCTCAGAAGTCCTAGCCAAAAACATTCAGTACTTC.

J is TRBJ2-1 and V is TRBV5-1; 9 bases match TRBD2. CDR1 SGHRS and CDR2 YFSETQ come from the germline V gene. The CDR3 is 18 amino acids. The V gene end was trimmed by 0 bases and the J gene end by 0 bases; junction bases not matched to a gene: 7. The CDR3 region is CASSLEAGGTSSYNEQFF. CDR3 nucleotide sequence: TGCGCCAGCAGCTTGGAGGCGGGAGGGACGAGCTCCTACAATGAGCAGTTCTTC. Using reference TRBV5-1 and TRBJ2-1 for the parts outside the CDR3, the full variable domain is KAGVTQTPRYLIKTRGQQVTLSCSPISGHRSVSWYQQTPGQGLQFLFEYFSETQRNKGNFPGRFSGRQFSNSRSEMNVSTLELGDSALYLCASSLEAGGTSSYNEQFFGPGTRLTVL.

The V and J genes are TRBV30 and TRBJ1-2, with D unresolved. Trimming pared 1 base from V and 5 bases from J, leaving 14 bases between. The CDR3 contains 14 residues. Looked up from germline, CDR1 is GTSNPN and CDR2 is SVGIG (reference sequence). CDR3 protein: CAWSEEGGFYGYTF. CDR3 in DNA: TGTGCCTGGAGTGAAGAGGGCGGGTTTTATGGCTACACCTTC.

This clone was found once. V and J are TRBV5-4 and TRBJ2-3; D is unclear. Trimming stripped 0 bases from V and 1 base from J, with 6 bases between. Germline values: CDR1 SGHNT, CDR2 YYREEE (reference sequence). The CDR3 sequence is 14 residues long. CDR3 nucleotide sequence: TGTGCCAGCAGCTTGGAACTTCGCACAGATACGCAGTATTTT. Amino acid sequence: CASSLELRTDTQYF.

V usage is TRBV5-8 and J usage is TRBJ2-7, with D perhaps matching TRBD1 (5 bases). Trimming shortened V by 0 bases and J by 2 bases, and 9 bases separated the two germline ends. CDR1 and CDR2 (germline): SGHTS, YDEGEE. The CDR3 runs to 14 residues. The CDR3 protein is CASSLEQATYEQYF. The CDR3 nucleotides are TGTGCCAGCAGCTTGGAACAGGCCACCTACGAGCAGTACTTC.

V gene TRBV6-1 combines with J gene TRBJ1-2, with TRBD1 matching over 10 bases. The J segment lost 6 bases and the V segment lost 2 bases, leaving 3 bases of the junction unmatched. The CDR3 length is 14 residues. Looked up from germline, CDR1 is MNHNS and CDR2 is SASEGT. For the CDR3, the DNA is TGTGCCAGCAGTGAATTGGGGACAGGGGATGGCTACACCTTC. Encoded protein: CASSELGTGDGYTF.

This chain uses TRBV5-1 with TRBJ2-3, with unresolved D. Germline V gene lookup returns CDR1 SGHRS and CDR2 YFSETQ. The CDR3 totals 14 residues. Trimming took 3 bases from V and 4 from J, leaving 12 bases between them. The CDR3 bases are TGCGCCAGCAGCTACCCAAGGGATCCAGATACGCAGTATTTT. Translating it yields CASSYPRDPDTQYF.

The chain uses TRBV5-1 and TRBJ2-2; D not resolved. Per germline, CDR1 SGHRS and CDR2 YFSETQ. V was trimmed by 2 bases and J by 6 bases, leaving 5 bases between them. The CDR3 totals 12 residues. The DNA for the CDR3 is TGCGCCAGCAGCTTCACAGCCGGGGAGCTGTTTTTT. This sequence encodes CASSFTAGELFF.

The rearrangement joins TRBV5-1 to TRBJ2-7, with 12 nucleotides matching TRBD1. CDR3 size: 15 residues. The J segment lost 5 bases and the V segment lost 4 bases, leaving 7 bases of the junction unmatched. Germline CDR1 SGHRS, CDR2 YFSETQ. Here the CDR3 reads CASSPPGQGANEQYF. In DNA form, the CDR3 reads TGCGCCAGCAGCCCCCCGGGACAGGGGGCCAACGAGCAGTACTTC.

This rearrangement joins TRBV30 to TRBJ1-2; 7 bases align to TRBD1. This CDR3 region has 12 residues. V trimming: 5 bases; J trimming: 3 bases; junction bases outside the gene matches: 3. Germline CDR1 reads GTSNPN; CDR2 reads SVGIG (reference sequence). The DNA for the CDR3 is TGTGCCTGGGAGGGGGCTCACTATGGCTACACCTTC. It specifies CAWEGAHYGYTF. The full variable domain, in which reference TRBV30 and TRBJ1-2 provide the parts outside the CDR3, is SQTIHQWPATLVQPVGSPLSLECTVEGTSNPNLYWYRQAAGRGLQLLFYSVGIGQISSEVPQNLSASRPQDRQFILSSKKLLLSDSGFYLCAWEGAHYGYTFGSGTRLTVV.

V usage is TRBV5-5 and J usage is TRBJ1-3; possibly TRBD1 for D (5 bases). The CDR3 loop spans 14 amino acids. The germline V gene has CDR1 SGHKS and CDR2 YYEKEE (reference sequence). V shed 1 base and J shed 3 bases, with 8 bases lying between them. CDR3 amino acids: CASSLQGRGNTIYF. The CDR3 nucleotides read TGTGCCAGCAGCTTGCAGGGCCGTGGAAACACCATATATTTT. Looking up the rest from reference TRBV5-5 and TRBJ1-3 gives the full variable domain: DAGVTQSPTHLIKTRGQQVTLRCSPISGHKSVSWYQQVLGQGPQFIFQYYEKEERGRGNFPDRFSARQFPNYSSELNVNALLLGDSALYLCASSLQGRGNTIYFGEGSWLTVV.

The chain is built from TRBV4-3 and TRBJ1-2; D not resolved. The CDR3 loop spans 15 amino acids. Germline V gives CDR1 LGHNA, CDR2 YSLEER. The V end was cut by 4 bases, the J end by 2 bases, with 14 bases between. The CDR3 region is CASSREVLGNYGYTF. For the CDR3, the DNA is TGCGCCAGCAGCCGAGAGGTGTTGGGGAACTATGGCTACACCTTC.

The chain links TRBV7-2 to TRBJ2-2, with no clear D. Germline lookup yields CDR1 SGHTA and CDR2 FQGNSA. Trimming removed 5 bases at V and 7 bases at J, with 14 bases between. The CDR3 is made up of 14 amino acids. The CDR3 coding sequence is TGTGCCAGCAGCCTAAAGATGCGGAGCGGGGAGCTGTTTTTT. This translates into CASSLKMRSGELFF.

This clone was observed a few times. The chain recombines TRBV19 with TRBJ2-7, with a possible D match to TRBD2 (6 bases). V was shortened by 4 bases and J by 0 bases, with 10 bases between the two germline ends. The germline gives CDR1 LNHDA, CDR2 SQIVND (reference sequence). This CDR3 is 14 amino acids long. The CDR3: CASSTPGGSYEQYF. CDR3 DNA sequence: TGTGCCAGTAGTACTCCCGGGGGCTCCTACGAGCAGTACTTC.